This T cell receptor (beta chain) was captured by sequencing in a study of blood T cell repertoires in COVID-19. Background on the study: Sites across the United States, Italy and Spain contributed samples from acute and convalescent COVID-19. Sample material is recorded as cDNA or gDNA derived from T cells, B-cell-depleted T cells, or PBMCs.

To note about this clone: The sample contains more than one DNA sequence encoding this CDR3.

Trimming removed 7 bases at V and 0 bases at J, with 4 bases between. The CDR3 is 11 amino acids. Germline V gives CDR1 SNHLY, CDR2 FYNNEI. Study processing details: For nucleated cells, counts were estimated from reference gene primer amplification. Libraries were prepared by immunoSEQ multiplex PCR; TCRdb keeps only in-frame clonotypes and omits some of them. V and J calls and clone size follow that table, whereas D and trimming were derived from the DNA. The repertoire holds about 180,000 clones, 86% seen once, with under 9.5% in the top ten. The chain links TRBV2 to TRBJ2-7; unclear D gene. This receptor was taken from a man aged 50 to 60 with active or convalescent COVID-19. The sequenced sample consisted of peripheral blood. CDR3 nucleotide sequence: TGTGCCAGCACAGGCTCCTACGAGCAGTACTTC. Protein sequence: CASTGSYEQYF.